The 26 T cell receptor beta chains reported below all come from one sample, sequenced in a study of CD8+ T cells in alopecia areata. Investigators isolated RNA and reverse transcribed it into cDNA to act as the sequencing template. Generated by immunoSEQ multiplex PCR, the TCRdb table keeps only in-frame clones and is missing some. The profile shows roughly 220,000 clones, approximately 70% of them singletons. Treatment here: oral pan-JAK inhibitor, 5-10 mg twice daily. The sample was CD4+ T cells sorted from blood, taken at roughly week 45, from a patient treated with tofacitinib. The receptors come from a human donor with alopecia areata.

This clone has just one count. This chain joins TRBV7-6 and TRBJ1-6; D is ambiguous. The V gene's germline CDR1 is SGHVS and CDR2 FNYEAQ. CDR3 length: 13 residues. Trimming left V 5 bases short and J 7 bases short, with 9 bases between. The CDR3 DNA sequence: TGTGCCAGCAGCGAAGACGAGAATTCACCCCTCCACTTT. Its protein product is CASSEDENSPLHF.

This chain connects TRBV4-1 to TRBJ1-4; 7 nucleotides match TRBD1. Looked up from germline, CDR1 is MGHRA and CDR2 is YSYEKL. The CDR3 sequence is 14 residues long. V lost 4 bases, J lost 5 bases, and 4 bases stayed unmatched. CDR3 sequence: CASSRSTGNEKLFF. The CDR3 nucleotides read TGCGCCAGCAGCCGATCGACAGGGAATGAAAAACTGTTTTTT.

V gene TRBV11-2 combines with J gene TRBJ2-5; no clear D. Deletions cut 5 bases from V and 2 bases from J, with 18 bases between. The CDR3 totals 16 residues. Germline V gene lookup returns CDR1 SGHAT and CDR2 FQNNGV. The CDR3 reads CASSASPALGQETQYF. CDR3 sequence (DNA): TGTGCCAGCAGCGCCTCTCCAGCGCTGGGGCAAGAGACCCAGTACTTC. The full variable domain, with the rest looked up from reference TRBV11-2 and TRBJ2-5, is EAGVAQSPRYKIIEKRQSVAFWCNPISGHATLYWYQQILGQGPKLLIQFQNNGVVDDSQLPKDRFSAERLKGVDSTLKIQPAKLEDSAVYLCASSASPALGQETQYFGPGTRLLVL.

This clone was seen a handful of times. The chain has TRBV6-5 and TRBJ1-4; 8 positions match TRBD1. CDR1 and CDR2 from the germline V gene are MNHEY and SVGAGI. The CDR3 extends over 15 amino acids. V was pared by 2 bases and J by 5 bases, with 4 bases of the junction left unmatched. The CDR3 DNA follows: TGTGCCAGCAGTTACGGGACAGGAGTGAATGAAAAACTGTTTTTT. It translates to CASSYGTGVNEKLFF.

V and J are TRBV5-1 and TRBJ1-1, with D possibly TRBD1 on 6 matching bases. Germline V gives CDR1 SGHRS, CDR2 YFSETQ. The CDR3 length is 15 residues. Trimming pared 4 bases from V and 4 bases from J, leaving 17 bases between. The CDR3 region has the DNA TGCGCCAGCAGCACCCGATTGGGGGGGCCCACTGAAGCTTTCTTT. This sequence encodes CASSTRLGGPTEAFF. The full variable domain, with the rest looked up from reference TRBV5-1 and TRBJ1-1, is KAGVTQTPRYLIKTRGQQVTLSCSPISGHRSVSWYQQTPGQGLQFLFEYFSETQRNKGNFPGRFSGRQFSNSRSEMNVSTLELGDSALYLCASSTRLGGPTEAFFGQGTRLTVV.

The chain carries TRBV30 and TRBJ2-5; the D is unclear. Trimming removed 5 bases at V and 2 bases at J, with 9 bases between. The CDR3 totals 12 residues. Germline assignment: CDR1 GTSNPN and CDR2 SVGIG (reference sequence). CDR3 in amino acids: CAWARSQETQYF. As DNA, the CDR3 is TGTGCCTGGGCCAGGAGTCAAGAGACCCAGTACTTC.

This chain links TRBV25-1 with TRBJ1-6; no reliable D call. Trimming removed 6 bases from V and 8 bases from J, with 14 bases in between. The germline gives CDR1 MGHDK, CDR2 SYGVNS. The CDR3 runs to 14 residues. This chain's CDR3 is CASRNEGWYSPLHF. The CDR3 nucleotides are TGTGCCAGCAGGAACGAAGGATGGTATTCACCCCTCCACTTT.

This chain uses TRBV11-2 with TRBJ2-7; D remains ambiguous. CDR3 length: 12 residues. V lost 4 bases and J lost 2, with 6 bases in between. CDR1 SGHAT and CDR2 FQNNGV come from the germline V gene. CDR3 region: CASSSRPYEQYF. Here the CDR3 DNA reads TGTGCCAGCAGCTCGAGGCCCTACGAGCAGTACTTC.

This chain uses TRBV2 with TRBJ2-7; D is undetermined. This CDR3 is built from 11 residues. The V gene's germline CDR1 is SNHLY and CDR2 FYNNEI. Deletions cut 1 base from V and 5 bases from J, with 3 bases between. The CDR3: CASSEDHEQYF. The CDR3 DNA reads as TGTGCCAGCAGTGAAGACCACGAGCAGTACTTC.

As DNA, the CDR3 is TGTGCCAGCAGCCCACAGGGGAACTATGGCTACACCTTC. It encodes CASSPQGNYGYTF. The gene calls are TRBV7-2 and TRBJ1-2; 7 nucleotides match TRBD1. The CDR3 loop spans 13 amino acids. Germline lookup yields CDR1 SGHTA and CDR2 FQGNSA. Losses at the gene ends were 5 bases for V and 2 bases for J; bases not matched to a gene: 2. The full variable domain, with the rest looked up from reference TRBV7-2 and TRBJ1-2, is GAGVSQSPSNKVTEKGKDVELRCDPISGHTALYWYRQSLGQGLEFLIYFQGNSAPDKSGLPSDRFSAERTGGSVSTLTIQRTQQEDSAVYLCASSPQGNYGYTFGSGTRLTVV.

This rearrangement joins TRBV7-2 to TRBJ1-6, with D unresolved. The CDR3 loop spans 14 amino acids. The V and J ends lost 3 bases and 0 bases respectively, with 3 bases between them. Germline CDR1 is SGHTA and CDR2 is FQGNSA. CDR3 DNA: TGTGCCAGCAGCTTCTCCTCCTATAATTCACCCCTCCACTTT. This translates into CASSFSSYNSPLHF.

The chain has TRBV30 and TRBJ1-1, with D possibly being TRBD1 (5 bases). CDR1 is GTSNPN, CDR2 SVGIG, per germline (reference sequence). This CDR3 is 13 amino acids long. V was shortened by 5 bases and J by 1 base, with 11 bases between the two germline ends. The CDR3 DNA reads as TGTGCCTGGCGGAGGGGAGGGAACACTGAAGCTTTCTTT. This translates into CAWRRGGNTEAFF.

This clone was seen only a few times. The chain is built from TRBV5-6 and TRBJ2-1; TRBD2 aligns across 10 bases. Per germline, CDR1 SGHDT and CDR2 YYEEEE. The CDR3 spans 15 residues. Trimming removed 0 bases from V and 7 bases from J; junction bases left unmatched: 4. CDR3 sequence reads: CASSLELAGRNEQFF. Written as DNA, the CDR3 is TGTGCCAGCAGCTTGGAACTAGCGGGGAGGAATGAGCAGTTCTTC. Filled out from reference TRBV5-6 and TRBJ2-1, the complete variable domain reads DAGVTQSPTHLIKTRGQQVTLRCSPKSGHDTVSWYQQALGQGPQFIFQYYEEEERQRGNFPDRFSGHQFPNYSSELNVNALLLGDSALYLCASSLELAGRNEQFFGPGTRLTVL.

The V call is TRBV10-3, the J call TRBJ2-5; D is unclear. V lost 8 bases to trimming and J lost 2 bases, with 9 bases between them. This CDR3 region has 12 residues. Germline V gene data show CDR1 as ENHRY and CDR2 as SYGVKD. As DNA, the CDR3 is TGTGCCATCCGAGGCAGGCAAGAGACCCAGTACTTC. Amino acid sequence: CAIRGRQETQYF.

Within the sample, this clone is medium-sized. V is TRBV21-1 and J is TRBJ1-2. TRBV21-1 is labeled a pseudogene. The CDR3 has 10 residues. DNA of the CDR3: TGTGCCAGCAGCAACTATGGCTACACCTTC. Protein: CASSNYGYTF.

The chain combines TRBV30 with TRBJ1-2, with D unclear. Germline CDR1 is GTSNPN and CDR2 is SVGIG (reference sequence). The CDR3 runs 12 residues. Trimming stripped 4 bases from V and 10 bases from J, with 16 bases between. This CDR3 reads CAWTGRRDVYTF. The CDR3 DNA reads TGTGCCTGGACCGGACGAAGGGATGTCTACACCTTC.

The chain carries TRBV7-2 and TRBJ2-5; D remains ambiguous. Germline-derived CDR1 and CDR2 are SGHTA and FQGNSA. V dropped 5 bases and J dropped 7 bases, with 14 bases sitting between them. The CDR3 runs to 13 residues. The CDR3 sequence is CASSLPTLVTQYF. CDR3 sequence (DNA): TGTGCCAGCAGCCTCCCAACCCTCGTGACCCAGTACTTC.

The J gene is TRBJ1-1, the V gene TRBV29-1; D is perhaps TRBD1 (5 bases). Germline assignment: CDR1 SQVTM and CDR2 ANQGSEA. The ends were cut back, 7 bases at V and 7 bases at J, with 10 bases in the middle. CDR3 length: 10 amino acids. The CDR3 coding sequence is TGCAGCGCCCGGGACGGTGAAGCTTTCTTT. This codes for CSARDGEAFF. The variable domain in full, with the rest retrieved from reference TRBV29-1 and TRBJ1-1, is SAVISQKPSRDICQRGTSLTIQCQVDSQVTMMFWYRQQPGQSLTLIATANQGSEATYESGFVIDKFPISRPNLTFSTLTVSNMSPEDSSIYLCSARDGEAFFGQGTRLTVV.

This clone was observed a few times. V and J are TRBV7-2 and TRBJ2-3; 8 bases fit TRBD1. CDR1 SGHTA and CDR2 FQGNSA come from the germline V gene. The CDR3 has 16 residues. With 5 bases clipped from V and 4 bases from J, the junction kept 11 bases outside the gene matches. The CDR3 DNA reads TGTGCCAGCAGCCCAACATCCGGGACAGGTCCAGATACGCAGTATTTT. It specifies CASSPTSGTGPDTQYF.

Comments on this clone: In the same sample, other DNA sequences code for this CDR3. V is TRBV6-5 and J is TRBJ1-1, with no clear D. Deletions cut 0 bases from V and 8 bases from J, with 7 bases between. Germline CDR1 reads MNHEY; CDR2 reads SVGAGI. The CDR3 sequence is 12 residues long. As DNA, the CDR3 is TGTGCCAGCAGTTACTCCGGGAAGGAAGCTTTCTTT. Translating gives CASSYSGKEAFF.

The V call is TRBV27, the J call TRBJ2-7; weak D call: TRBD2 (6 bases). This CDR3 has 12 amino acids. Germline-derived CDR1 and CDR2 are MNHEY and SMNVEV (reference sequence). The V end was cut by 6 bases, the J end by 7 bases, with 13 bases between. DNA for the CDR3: TGTGCCAGCAGCGGGGGTTTTTATGAGCAGTACTTC. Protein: CASSGGFYEQYF.

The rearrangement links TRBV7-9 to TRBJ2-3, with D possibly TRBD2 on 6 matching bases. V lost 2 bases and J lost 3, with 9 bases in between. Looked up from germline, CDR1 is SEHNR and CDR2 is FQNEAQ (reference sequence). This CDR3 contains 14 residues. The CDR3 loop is CASSLRGLTDTQYF. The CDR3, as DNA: TGTGCCAGCAGCTTAAGGGGACTTACAGATACGCAGTATTTT. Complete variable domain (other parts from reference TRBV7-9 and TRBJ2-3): DTGVSQNPRHKITKRGQNVTFRCDPISEHNRLYWYRQTLGQGPEFLTYFQNEAQLEKSRLLSDRFSAERPKGSFSTLEIQRTEQGDSAMYLCASSLRGLTDTQYFGPGTRLTVL.

Written as DNA, the CDR3 is TGTGCCAGCAGCTCGGGCGGGGGCCGGGGCAATGAGCAGTTCTTC. It codes for CASSSGGGRGNEQFF. J is TRBJ2-1 and V is TRBV7-3, with D tentatively TRBD2 (7 bases). Germline V CDR1 and CDR2: SGHTA, FQGTGA. Trimming removed 4 bases from V and 6 bases from J, with 16 bases in between. The CDR3 has 15 amino acids. The whole variable domain, filled in from reference TRBV7-3 and TRBJ2-1, reads GAGVSQTPSNKVTEKGKYVELRCDPISGHTALYWYRQSLGQGPEFLIYFQGTGAADDSGLPNDRFFAVRPEGSVSTLKIQRTERGDSAVYLCASSSGGGRGNEQFFGPGTRLTVL.

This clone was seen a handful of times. The CDR3 sequence: CASSLSAGSYEQYF. CDR3 nucleotides: TGTGCCAGCAGCTTGTCCGCCGGCTCCTACGAGCAGTACTTC. The chain carries TRBV5-6 and TRBJ2-7; the D is unclear. The V gene lost 1 base and the J gene lost 0 bases, with 8 bases spanning the gap. Germline loops: CDR1 SGHDT, CDR2 YYEEEE. CDR3 size: 14 residues. Drawing the rest from reference TRBV5-6 and TRBJ2-7, the complete variable domain is DAGVTQSPTHLIKTRGQQVTLRCSPKSGHDTVSWYQQALGQGPQFIFQYYEEEERQRGNFPDRFSGHQFPNYSSELNVNALLLGDSALYLCASSLSAGSYEQYFGPGTRLTVT.

The CDR3: CASSQEAATAGELFF. CDR3 nucleotide sequence: TGCGCCAGCAGCCAAGAGGCCGCGACGGCCGGGGAGCTGTTTTTT. The V call is TRBV4-3, the J call TRBJ2-2; D gene unclear. Germline V CDR1 and CDR2: LGHNA, YSLEER. V lost 0 bases and J 6 bases, leaving 11 bases between the germline ends. This CDR3 has 15 residues.

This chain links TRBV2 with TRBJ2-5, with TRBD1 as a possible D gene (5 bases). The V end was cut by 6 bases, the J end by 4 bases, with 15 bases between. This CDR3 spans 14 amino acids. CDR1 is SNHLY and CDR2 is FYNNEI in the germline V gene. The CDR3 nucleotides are TGTGCCAGCAGGGGGCCAGGGCAACGAGAGACCCAGTACTTC. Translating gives CASRGPGQRETQYF. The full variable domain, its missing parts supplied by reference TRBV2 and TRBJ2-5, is EPEVTQTPSHQVTQMGQEVILRCVPISNHLYFYWYRQILGQKVEFLVSFYNNEISEKSEIFDDQFSVERPDGSNFTLKIRSTKLEDSAMYFCASRGPGQRETQYFGPGTRLLVL.